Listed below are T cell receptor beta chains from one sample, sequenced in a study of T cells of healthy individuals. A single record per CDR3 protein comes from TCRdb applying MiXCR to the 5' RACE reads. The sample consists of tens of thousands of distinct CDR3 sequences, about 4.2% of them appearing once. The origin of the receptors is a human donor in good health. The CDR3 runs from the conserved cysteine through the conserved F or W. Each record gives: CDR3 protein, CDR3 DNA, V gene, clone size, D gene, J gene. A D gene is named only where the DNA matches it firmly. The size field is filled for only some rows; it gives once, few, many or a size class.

CDR3aa: CASSFNGQGASGANVLTF
CDR3nt: TGTGCCAGCAGCTTCAATGGACAGGGGGCTTCTGGGGCCAACGTCCTGACTTTC
v_gene: TRBV7-8
abundance: many
d_gene: TRBD1
j_gene: TRBJ2-6

CDR3aa: CASSATSGRINEQFF
CDR3nt: TGTGCCAGCAGCGCGACTAGCGGGAGGATAAATGAGCAGTTCTTC
v_gene: TRBV9
abundance: few
d_gene: TRBD2
j_gene: TRBJ2-1

CDR3aa: CASRMGHEQYF
CDR3nt: TGTGCCAGCAGAATGGGGCACGAGCAGTACTTC
v_gene: TRBV28
abundance: many
d_gene: -
j_gene: TRBJ2-7

CDR3aa: CASSRTANTGELFF
CDR3nt: TGTGCCAGCAGCCGGACAGCCAACACCGGGGAGCTGTTTTTT
v_gene: TRBV14
abundance: -
d_gene: -
j_gene: TRBJ2-2

CDR3aa: CASSSRRGGAYTEAFF
CDR3nt: TGTGCCAGCAGCTCCCGTCGCGGAGGGGCCTACACTGAAGCTTTCTTT
v_gene: TRBV7-2
abundance: few
d_gene: -
j_gene: TRBJ1-1

CDR3aa: CASSFSGDYGYTF
CDR3nt: TGCGCCAGCAGCTTTTCCGGGGACTATGGCTACACCTTC
v_gene: TRBV5-1
abundance: many
d_gene: -
j_gene: TRBJ1-2

CDR3aa: CASAPSGLEYEQYF
CDR3nt: TGTGCTAGTGCCCCCTCGGGACTCGAATACGAGCAGTACTTC
v_gene: TRBV12-5
abundance: few
d_gene: -
j_gene: TRBJ2-7

CDR3aa: CAWSGEGEDTGELFF
CDR3nt: TGTGCCTGGAGTGGTGAGGGTGAGGACACCGGGGAGCTGTTTTTT
v_gene: TRBV30
abundance: -
d_gene: -
j_gene: TRBJ2-2

CDR3aa: CASSPDPGMSEQFF
CDR3nt: TGTGCCAGCAGCCCGGATCCGGGGATGAGTGAGCAGTTCTTC
v_gene: TRBV11-3
abundance: many
d_gene: -
j_gene: TRBJ2-1

CDR3aa: CASSFRGAGPTDTQYF
CDR3nt: TGTGCCAGCAGCTTCCGGGGAGCGGGACCCACAGATACGCAGTATTTT
v_gene: TRBV11-2
abundance: many
d_gene: TRBD2
j_gene: TRBJ2-3

CDR3aa: CASSLRADQPQHF
CDR3nt: TGTGCCAGCAGTTTAAGGGCGGATCAGCCCCAGCATTTT
v_gene: TRBV12-3/TRBV12-4
abundance: many
d_gene: -
j_gene: TRBJ1-5

CDR3aa: CASSVEGNTYGEQFF
CDR3nt: TGTGCCAGCAGCGTAGAAGGAAACACTTACGGTGAGCAGTTCTTC
v_gene: TRBV9
abundance: many
d_gene: -
j_gene: TRBJ2-1

CDR3aa: CASRLLGADTQYF
CDR3nt: TGTGCCAGCAGGTTACTAGGGGCAGATACGCAGTATTTT
v_gene: TRBV7-8
abundance: few
d_gene: -
j_gene: TRBJ2-3

CDR3aa: CATSDSQGRKYF
CDR3nt: TGTGCCACCAGTGATTCCCAGGGGCGGAAGTATTTT
v_gene: TRBV24-1
abundance: many
d_gene: -
j_gene: TRBJ2-3

CDR3aa: CATCRGGNQPQHF
CDR3nt: TGTGCCACCTGTCGGGGAGGGAATCAGCCCCAGCATTTT
v_gene: TRBV10-3
abundance: few
d_gene: -
j_gene: TRBJ1-5

CDR3aa: CSVRGRVQETQYF
CDR3nt: TGCAGCGTGAGGGGCAGGGTTCAAGAGACCCAGTACTTC
v_gene: TRBV29-1
abundance: few
d_gene: -
j_gene: TRBJ2-5

CDR3aa: CASSLAPGRDGYTF
CDR3nt: TGTGCCAGCAGCTTAGCTCCAGGGCGCGATGGCTACACCTTC
v_gene: TRBV7-9
abundance: many
d_gene: -
j_gene: TRBJ1-2

CDR3aa: CASSQRGFSGRLTSTDTQYF
CDR3nt: TGTGCCAGCAGCCAAAGAGGTTTTAGCGGGAGGCTTACTAGCACAGATACGCAGTATTTT
v_gene: TRBV3-1
abundance: -
d_gene: TRBD2
j_gene: TRBJ2-3

CDR3aa: CSARVDGSYNSPLHF
CDR3nt: TGCAGTGCTAGAGTGGACGGCTCCTATAATTCACCCCTCCACTTT
v_gene: TRBV20-1
abundance: many
d_gene: -
j_gene: TRBJ1-6

CDR3aa: CASGSLPRGVLIHYNEQFF
CDR3nt: TGTGCTAGTGGTTCCCTCCCAAGAGGGGTCCTAATCCATTACAATGAGCAGTTCTTC
v_gene: TRBV12-5
abundance: many
d_gene: -
j_gene: TRBJ2-1

CDR3aa: CASSPQGVYQPQHF
CDR3nt: TGTGCCAGCAGCCCACAGGGGGTATATCAGCCCCAGCATTTT
v_gene: TRBV9
abundance: -
d_gene: TRBD1
j_gene: TRBJ1-5

CDR3aa: CASSEGTGSDTQYF
CDR3nt: TGTGCCAGCAGTGAGGGGACAGGGTCAGATACGCAGTATTTT
v_gene: TRBV6-4
abundance: -
d_gene: TRBD1
j_gene: TRBJ2-3

CDR3aa: CASSETSRPVYEQYF
CDR3nt: TGTGCCAGCAGTGAGACTAGCAGGCCCGTCTACGAGCAGTACTTC
v_gene: TRBV12-3/TRBV12-4
abundance: many
d_gene: TRBD2
j_gene: TRBJ2-7

CDR3aa: CSARPRAYEQYF
CDR3nt: TGCAGTGCTAGACCCAGGGCCTACGAGCAGTACTTC
v_gene: TRBV20-1
abundance: many
d_gene: -
j_gene: TRBJ2-7

CDR3aa: CATSASQRYNEQFF
CDR3nt: TGTGCCACCAGTGCTAGTCAGCGCTACAATGAGCAGTTCTTC
v_gene: TRBV24-1
abundance: few
d_gene: -
j_gene: TRBJ2-1

CDR3aa: CAISSATGPNYGYTF
CDR3nt: TGTGCCATCAGCTCTGCCACGGGACCCAACTATGGCTACACCTTC
v_gene: TRBV10-3
abundance: many
d_gene: -
j_gene: TRBJ1-2

CDR3aa: CSAILPQRRGADYGYTF
CDR3nt: TGCAGTGCTATATTACCCCAGCGGCGGGGGGCTGACTATGGCTACACCTTC
v_gene: TRBV20-1
abundance: -
d_gene: -
j_gene: TRBJ1-2

CDR3aa: CASSQELLAGGRGEQFF
CDR3nt: TGCGCCAGCAGCCAAGAACTACTAGCGGGGGGCCGGGGTGAGCAGTTCTTC
v_gene: TRBV4-1
abundance: many
d_gene: TRBD2
j_gene: TRBJ2-1

CDR3aa: CASPIKRGGGWYF
CDR3nt: TGTGCCAGCCCAATCAAAAGAGGAGGGGGGTGGTATTTT
v_gene: TRBV7-3
abundance: many
d_gene: -
j_gene: TRBJ2-3

CDR3aa: CATSRDKTGLNEQFF
CDR3nt: TGTGCCACCAGCAGAGACAAGACAGGGTTGAATGAGCAGTTCTTC
v_gene: TRBV15
abundance: many
d_gene: TRBD1
j_gene: TRBJ2-1

CDR3aa: CASSLWGQGSEAFF
CDR3nt: TGTGCCAGCAGTTTATGGGGACAGGGGTCTGAAGCTTTCTTT
v_gene: TRBV28
abundance: many
d_gene: TRBD1
j_gene: TRBJ1-1

CDR3aa: CASSPRGTYGYTF
CDR3nt: TGTGCCAGCAGCCCTAGGGGGACCTATGGCTACACCTTC
v_gene: TRBV14
abundance: -
d_gene: -
j_gene: TRBJ1-2

CDR3aa: CASSLTGVLTEAFF
CDR3nt: TGTGCCAGCAGCTTAACAGGGGTCCTCACTGAAGCTTTCTTT
v_gene: TRBV11-2
abundance: many
d_gene: TRBD1
j_gene: TRBJ1-1

CDR3aa: CASSLLNSNEKLFF
CDR3nt: TGTGCCAGCAGCTTGTTGAACAGTAATGAAAAACTGTTTTTT
v_gene: TRBV7-9
abundance: -
d_gene: -
j_gene: TRBJ1-4

CDR3aa: CASSSRGQSFNEQFF
CDR3nt: TGTGCCAGCAGCTCCCGGGGACAGAGCTTCAATGAGCAGTTCTTC
v_gene: TRBV5-5
abundance: few
d_gene: TRBD1
j_gene: TRBJ2-1

CDR3aa: CASSFGQGGDTQYF
CDR3nt: TGTGCCAGCAGCTTCGGACAGGGTGGAGATACGCAGTATTTT
v_gene: TRBV7-6
abundance: many
d_gene: TRBD1
j_gene: TRBJ2-3

CDR3aa: CSASDREWTGELFF
CDR3nt: TGCAGTGCTTCTGACAGGGAGTGGACCGGGGAGCTGTTTTTT
v_gene: TRBV20-1
abundance: many
d_gene: TRBD1
j_gene: TRBJ2-2

CDR3aa: CASSRITQPQHF
CDR3nt: TGTGCCAGCAGTCGGATTACGCAGCCCCAGCATTTT
v_gene: TRBV2
abundance: many
d_gene: -
j_gene: TRBJ1-5

CDR3aa: CASTRSRTSGSQSPYEQYF
CDR3nt: TGTGCCAGCACCCGGTCAAGGACTAGCGGGAGTCAGTCCCCCTACGAGCAGTACTTC
v_gene: TRBV18
abundance: few
d_gene: TRBD2
j_gene: TRBJ2-7

CDR3aa: CASSQGPGQGETQYF
CDR3nt: TGTGCCAGCAGCCAGGGCCCGGGACAGGGAGAGACCCAGTACTTC
v_gene: TRBV3-1
abundance: many
d_gene: TRBD1
j_gene: TRBJ2-5

CDR3aa: CASSLAPTGDSGELFF
CDR3nt: TGCGCCAGCAGCTTGGCCCCGACAGGGGACTCCGGGGAGCTGTTTTTT
v_gene: TRBV5-1
abundance: many
d_gene: TRBD1
j_gene: TRBJ2-2

CDR3aa: CASSQSPSGGADEQFF
CDR3nt: TGCGCCAGCAGCCAAAGCCCGAGCGGGGGGGCCGATGAGCAGTTCTTC
v_gene: TRBV4-1
abundance: few
d_gene: TRBD2
j_gene: TRBJ2-1

CDR3aa: CASSQQVTSTDTQYF
CDR3nt: TGTGCCAGCAGCCAGCAGGTTACTAGCACAGATACGCAGTATTTT
v_gene: TRBV3-1
abundance: few
d_gene: -
j_gene: TRBJ2-3

CDR3aa: CASSFRTASNSPLHF
CDR3nt: TGTGCCAGCAGCTTTCGGACAGCGTCTAATTCACCCCTCCACTTT
v_gene: TRBV6-2/TRBV6-3
abundance: many
d_gene: -
j_gene: TRBJ1-6

CDR3aa: CASTQQGGGTEAFF
CDR3nt: TGTGCCAGCACCCAACAGGGAGGGGGCACTGAAGCTTTCTTT
v_gene: TRBV6-2/TRBV6-3
abundance: many
d_gene: -
j_gene: TRBJ1-1

CDR3aa: CASRLGLAGTYEQYF
CDR3nt: TGTGCCAGCAGATTGGGTTTAGCGGGAACCTACGAGCAGTACTTC
v_gene: TRBV11-2
abundance: -
d_gene: TRBD2
j_gene: TRBJ2-7

CDR3aa: CASSYEGAPDNEQFF
CDR3nt: TGTGCCAGCAGTTACGAGGGGGCGCCGGATAATGAGCAGTTCTTC
v_gene: TRBV6-5
abundance: many
d_gene: TRBD1
j_gene: TRBJ2-1

CDR3aa: CASSSVIRGETQYF
CDR3nt: TGTGCCAGCAGCTCGGTCATCAGGGGAGAGACCCAGTACTTC
v_gene: TRBV7-9
abundance: many
d_gene: -
j_gene: TRBJ2-5

CDR3aa: CASSQRRGGTGELFF
CDR3nt: TGCGCCAGCAGCCAGAGGCGCGGGGGCACCGGGGAGCTGTTTTTT
v_gene: TRBV4-1
abundance: -
d_gene: TRBD2
j_gene: TRBJ2-2

CDR3aa: CSVPRPGHGKFF
CDR3nt: TGCAGCGTCCCACGGCCGGGACACGGGAAGTTCTTC
v_gene: TRBV29-1
abundance: many
d_gene: -
j_gene: TRBJ2-1

CDR3aa: CSAGDFELPQHF
CDR3nt: TGCAGTGCTGGCGACTTTGAGCTGCCCCAGCATTTT
v_gene: TRBV20-1
abundance: -
d_gene: -
j_gene: TRBJ1-5

CDR3aa: CASSDSRDRTYEQYF
CDR3nt: TGTGCCAGCAGTGACTCGAGGGACCGAACATACGAGCAGTACTTC
v_gene: TRBV6-4
abundance: many
d_gene: -
j_gene: TRBJ2-7